This T cell receptor (beta chain) stems from a study of blood T cell repertoires in COVID-19. Turning to the study itself: Acute and convalescent COVID-19 samples came from the United States, Italy and Spain. T cells, B-cell-depleted T cells, or PBMCs supplied cDNA or gDNA.

Authors' methods: Researchers report that nucleated cell counts were estimated from reference gene primer amplification. Method: immunoSEQ multiplex PCR; TCRdb's copy keeps in-frame clones and lacks some. Clone size and V and J calls were adopted from that table, with D and trimming inferred from the DNA. The sample consists of around 220,000 clones, roughly 84% of them appearing once. The CDR3 loop spans 15 amino acids. The V gene's germline CDR1 is MDHEN and CDR2 SYDVKM. Trimming shortened V by 5 bases and J by 8 bases, and 19 bases separated the two germline ends. Input material: peripheral blood. The chain recombines TRBV28 with TRBJ1-5; a weak D match, TRBD1 (5 bases). The TCR was taken from a man in his forties with active or convalescent COVID-19. This chain's CDR3 is CASSPLGTAGEPQHF. The CDR3 bases are TGTGCCAGCAGTCCCCTCGGGACGGCGGGGGAGCCCCAGCATTTT.